Below, 26 T cell receptor beta chains from the same sample are listed, as sequenced in a study of blood T cell repertoires in COVID-19. This table comes from immunoSEQ multiplex PCR, and its TCRdb copy is limited to in-frame clones, with some not included. Of around 170,000 clones listed, around 88% were seen once; the top ten hold under 9.5%. The sample was PBMCs or T cells enriched from blood (not recorded which). Source of these receptors: a young woman who had recovered from COVID-19.

The chain combines TRBV5-6 with TRBJ2-2, with D possibly being TRBD1 (5 bases). The ends were cut back, 2 bases at V and 0 bases at J, with 11 bases in the middle. CDR1 and CDR2 from the germline V gene are SGHDT and YYEEEE. CDR3 size: 16 residues. CDR3 bases: TGTGCCAGCAGCTTCCGGACACCGACGAACACCGGGGAGCTGTTTTTT. The encoded protein is CASSFRTPTNTGELFF.

This chain connects TRBV27 to TRBJ1-6; unclear D gene. From germline, CDR1 is MNHEY and CDR2 SMNVEV (reference sequence). The V and J ends lost 6 bases and 0 bases respectively, with 9 bases between them. The CDR3 totals 15 residues. For the CDR3, the DNA is TGTGCCAGCAGACCACAGAGCTCCTATAATTCACCCCTCCACTTT. It encodes CASRPQSSYNSPLHF.

This clone was seen only once. V is TRBV6-4 and J is TRBJ2-7; TRBD2 matches 10 bases. Germline trimming cut 7 bases from V and 2 bases from J; bases unmatched to any gene: 17. The CDR3 is 18 residues long. Looked up from germline, CDR1 is MRHNA and CDR2 is SNTAGT. The CDR3 is CASTQTWGTSVPPYEQYF. In nucleotides, the CDR3 is TGTGCCAGCACCCAGACTTGGGGGACTAGCGTCCCCCCCTACGAGCAGTACTTC.

The chain joins TRBV7-6 to TRBJ2-2; 7 positions agree with TRBD2. J gave up 4 bases and V 3 bases, and 8 bases lay outside the gene matches. The CDR3 runs 16 residues. Germline CDR1 SGHVS, CDR2 FNYEAQ. The CDR3 nucleotides are TGTGCCAGCAGCTTTGAGCCAGCGGGGCTCACCGGGGAGCTGTTTTTT. It specifies CASSFEPAGLTGELFF.

This clone occurred a few times. The rearrangement joins TRBV6-1 to TRBJ1-5, with a tentative D call TRBD1 (5 bases). Trimming stripped 3 bases from V and 3 bases from J, with 12 bases between. Germline values: CDR1 MNHNS, CDR2 SASEGT. The CDR3 loop spans 15 amino acids. CDR3 in amino acids: CASSDGHLINQPQHF. The DNA of the CDR3 is TGTGCCAGCAGTGATGGACATCTAATCAATCAGCCCCAGCATTTT.

The chain joins TRBV9 to TRBJ2-1; possible D gene TRBD2, 5 bases. The V end was cut by 0 bases, the J end by 0 bases, with 7 bases between. Looked up from germline, CDR1 is SGDLS and CDR2 is YYNGEE. This CDR3 comprises 15 residues. In nucleotides, the CDR3 is TGTGCCAGCAGCGTAGTAGCGTTCTCCTACAATGAGCAGTTCTTC. This gives the protein CASSVVAFSYNEQFF.

This clone was detected only once. The chain is built from TRBV3-1 (or the pseudogene TRBV3-2) and TRBJ1-2, with unresolved D. Germline V gene sequence: CDR1 LGHDT, CDR2 YNNKEL (reference sequence). The CDR3 totals 15 residues. Between the trimmed V and J ends, which lost 3 bases and 0 bases, there was a span of 11 bases. The CDR3 here is CASSHLRTANYGYTF. The CDR3 DNA reads as TGTGCCAGCAGCCATTTACGAACAGCTAACTATGGCTACACCTTC.

This chain links TRBV28 with TRBJ1-3; 9 bases are shared with TRBD1. The trim removed 7 bases at V and 8 bases at J, leaving 9 bases unmatched. Germline V gene lookup returns CDR1 MDHEN and CDR2 SYDVKM. CDR3 length: 14 amino acids. This chain's CDR3 is CASTTYRGLHTIYF. The CDR3 DNA follows: TGTGCCAGCACCACCTACAGGGGGCTACACACCATATATTTT.

The chain couples TRBV7-9 to TRBJ1-1; TRBD1 might be the D (6 bases). Trimming removed 5 bases from V and 0 bases from J, with 13 bases in between. CDR1 SEHNR and CDR2 FQNEAQ come from the germline V gene (reference sequence). The CDR3 loop spans 15 amino acids. The chain's CDR3 is CASSSPGTLNTEAFF. Here the CDR3 DNA reads TGTGCCAGCAGCAGTCCCGGGACACTGAACACTGAAGCTTTCTTT.

The chain combines TRBV27 with TRBJ2-7; perhaps TRBD1 as D (6 bases). Trimming cost V 2 bases and J 3 bases, with 11 bases left between them. The CDR3 sequence is 14 residues long. The V gene's germline CDR1 is MNHEY and CDR2 SMNVEV (reference sequence). CDR3 nucleotides: TGTGCCAGCAGTTTAACTCAGGGGAACTACGAGCAGTACTTC. It translates to CASSLTQGNYEQYF.

The count of this clone is one. The chain is built from TRBV6-5 and TRBJ1-3; D is ambiguous. The CDR3 runs to 11 residues. The germline CDR1 and CDR2 sequences are MNHEY and SVGAGI. V lost 6 bases to trimming and J lost 4 bases, with 4 bases between them. This CDR3 reads CASRLGNTIYF. The CDR3 DNA sequence: TGTGCCAGCAGACTCGGAAACACCATATATTTT.

This clone has only a few counts. The rearrangement links TRBV24-1 to TRBJ1-2, with D possibly TRBD1 on 5 matching bases. Deletions cut 4 bases from V and 2 bases from J, with 16 bases between. The germline CDR1 and CDR2 sequences are KGHDR and SFDVKD. The CDR3 is made up of 16 amino acids. The CDR3 sequence: CATSDPRREGNYGYTF. The DNA for the CDR3 is TGTGCCACCAGTGACCCCCGCAGGGAAGGGAACTATGGCTACACCTTC.

This clone was recorded once. J is TRBJ2-1 and V is TRBV5-5; D remains unclear. This CDR3 has 13 residues. Per germline, CDR1 SGHKS and CDR2 YYEKEE (reference sequence). V was cut by 3 bases and J by 0 bases, with 4 bases left in between. As DNA, the CDR3 is TGTGCCAGCAGCTCCATCTCCTACAATGAGCAGTTCTTC. Its protein product is CASSSISYNEQFF.

This chain joins TRBV2 and TRBJ2-7, with TRBD2 matching over 11 bases. The CDR3 contains 16 residues. The germline V gene encodes CDR1 SNHLY and CDR2 FYNNEI. V lost 6 bases and J lost 4; bases outside the gene matches: 11. The CDR3 nucleotides read TGTGCCAGCAGAGGGACTAGCGGAGGAGAGGCTTACGAGCAGTACTTC. Protein product: CASRGTSGGEAYEQYF.

The V call is TRBV7-9, the J call TRBJ2-1, with TRBD2 identical over 12 bases. Germline V gene lookup returns CDR1 SEHNR and CDR2 FQNEAQ (reference sequence). Germline trimming cut 1 base from V and 5 bases from J; bases unmatched to any gene: 3. The CDR3 is 16 residues long. The CDR3 loop is CASSLVTSGRHNEQFF. CDR3 DNA sequence: TGTGCCAGCAGCTTAGTGACTAGCGGGAGACACAATGAGCAGTTCTTC.

The CDR3 DNA is TGTGCCAGCAGCCGGGACAGGGGGCACGAGCAGTACTTC. Translated: CASSRDRGHEQYF. The chain links TRBV5-8 to TRBJ2-7; TRBD1 matches at 12 bases. CDR3 length equals 13 residues. From germline, CDR1 is SGHTS and CDR2 YDEGEE. V trimming: 4 bases; J trimming: 5 bases; junction bases outside the gene matches: 1. The full variable domain, rest sourced from reference TRBV5-8 and TRBJ2-7, is EAGVTQSPTHLIKTRGQQATLRCSPISGHTSVYWYQQALGLGLQFLLWYDEGEERNRGNFPPRFSGRQFPNYSSELNVNALELEDSALYLCASSRDRGHEQYFGPGTRLTVT.

This chain joins TRBV7-9 and TRBJ2-3, with 8 bases identical to TRBD2. The CDR3 extends over 14 amino acids. The J segment lost 6 bases and the V segment lost 7 bases, leaving 9 bases of the junction unmatched. Germline CDR1 is SEHNR and CDR2 is FQNEAQ (reference sequence). The CDR3 loop is CASNGAGVGDTQYF. In DNA, the CDR3 is TGTGCCAGCAATGGAGCGGGAGTAGGGGATACGCAGTATTTT.

V and J are TRBV5-1 and TRBJ1-3; 8 bases match TRBD1. Germline V gives CDR1 SGHRS, CDR2 YFSETQ. This CDR3 has 15 amino acids. V was pared by 3 bases and J by 0 bases, with 2 bases of the junction left unmatched. The CDR3 DNA follows: TGCGCCAGCAGCTCGGGACAGGCCTCTGGAAACACCATATATTTT. It codes for CASSSGQASGNTIYF.

V gene TRBV30 combines with J gene TRBJ2-1, with TRBD2 identical over 9 bases. Trimming took 5 bases from V and 9 from J; bases not matched to a gene: 8. Germline V lookup: CDR1 GTSNPN, CDR2 SVGIG (reference sequence). The CDR3 has 13 amino acids. This chain's CDR3 is CAWGSGSGAEQFF. DNA of the CDR3: TGTGCCTGGGGTAGCGGGAGCGGGGCTGAGCAGTTCTTC.

The rearrangement uses TRBV3-1 (or the pseudogene TRBV3-2) and TRBJ2-2, with 8 bases matching TRBD1. The CDR3 runs 14 residues. J gave up 7 bases and V 4 bases, and 5 bases lay outside the gene matches. CDR1 is LGHDT, CDR2 YNNKEL, per germline (reference sequence). CDR3 protein: CASSPGQGGGELFF. As DNA, the CDR3 is TGTGCCAGCAGCCCCGGACAGGGTGGCGGGGAGCTGTTTTTT.

CDR3 DNA sequence: TGTGCCAGTAGTATCCACGGGTCGCTCGGCGAGCAGTACTTC. This codes for CASSIHGSLGEQYF. This chain links TRBV19 with TRBJ2-7; D remains unclear. Germline V gene lookup returns CDR1 LNHDA and CDR2 SQIVND (reference sequence). There are 14 residues in the CDR3. Trimming pared 3 bases from V and 6 bases from J, leaving 15 bases between.

This chain uses TRBV3-1 (or the pseudogene TRBV3-2) with TRBJ2-6; a weak D match, TRBD2 (6 bases). Trimming removed 4 bases at V and 2 bases at J, with 21 bases between. There are 19 residues in the CDR3. Per the germline V gene, CDR1 is LGHDT and CDR2 is YNNKEL (reference sequence). In nucleotides, the CDR3 is TGTGCCAGCAGCCCTCCGCGGGGCAGGGCACAGACTGGGGCCAACGTCCTGACTTTC. Amino acid sequence: CASSPPRGRAQTGANVLTF.

V is TRBV3-1 (or the pseudogene TRBV3-2) and J is TRBJ1-2; D is perhaps TRBD1 (5 bases). The V gene's germline CDR1 is LGHDT and CDR2 YNNKEL (reference sequence). Between the trimmed V and J ends, which lost 0 bases and 7 bases, there was a span of 15 bases. This CDR3 contains 15 residues. The CDR3 DNA follows: TGTGCCAGCAGCCAAGATCCGCAGGGATTCTTTGGCTACACCTTC. Amino acids: CASSQDPQGFFGYTF.

In DNA, the CDR3 is TGCGCCAGCAGCCAGGTTGAAACAGGGGGTGGCTACGAGCAGTACTTC. Its protein product is CASSQVETGGGYEQYF. This chain uses TRBV4-1 with TRBJ2-7; 8 bases line up with TRBD1. Trimming at V came to 3 bases and at J to 3 bases, leaving 10 bases not matched to a gene. The V gene's germline CDR1 is MGHRA and CDR2 YSYEKL. This CDR3 spans 16 amino acids.

CDR3 protein: CATSDFGPSRGKVGELFF. Written as DNA, the CDR3 is TGTGCCACCAGTGATTTCGGACCGAGCAGGGGAAAGGTCGGGGAGCTGTTTTTT. The chain uses TRBV24-1 and TRBJ2-2, with a tentative D call TRBD1 (6 bases). The CDR3 is 18 amino acids. V was cut by 1 base and J by 7 bases, with 21 bases left in between. CDR1 is KGHDR, CDR2 SFDVKD, per germline.

The V gene is TRBV5-4, the J gene TRBJ1-3, with no clear D. Germline CDR1 is SGHNT and CDR2 is YYREEE (reference sequence). The CDR3 totals 15 residues. V was cut by 1 base and J by 0 bases, with 8 bases left in between. The CDR3 is CASSLKSPSGNTIYF. The CDR3 coding sequence is TGTGCCAGCAGCTTGAAAAGCCCCTCTGGAAACACCATATATTTT. Full variable domain (outside the CDR3, taken from reference TRBV5-4 and TRBJ1-3): ETGVTQSPTHLIKTRGQQVTLRCSSQSGHNTVSWYQQALGQGPQFIFQYYREEENGRGNFPPRFSGLQFPNYSSELNVNALELDDSALYLCASSLKSPSGNTIYFGEGSWLTVV.